The 24 T cell receptor beta chains below were found in one sample sequenced in a study of CD8+ T cells in alopecia areata. The treatment here: oral pan-JAK inhibitor, 5-10 mg twice daily. RNA was extracted and reverse transcribed into cDNA as the sequencing template. Clones were read by immunoSEQ multiplex PCR, and TCRdb kept only the in-frame ones, dropping some. Here the sample spans about 180,000 clones, roughly 50% being singletons. Sequencing was performed on CD8+ T cells sorted from blood, taken at week 24, from a patient treated with tofacitinib. The receptor set was obtained from a human donor with alopecia areata.

In regard to this clone: Other nucleotide sequences in the sample specify the same CDR3. The chain joins TRBV4-3 to TRBJ1-1; possibly TRBD1 for D (5 bases). The germline V gene encodes CDR1 LGHNA and CDR2 YSLEER. Trimming cost V 0 bases and J 8 bases, with 10 bases left between them. This CDR3 contains 13 residues. For the CDR3, the DNA is TGCGCCAGCAGCCAAGAATCCCGGGGGGAAGCTTTCTTT. This codes for CASSQESRGEAFF.

The chain is built from TRBV6-6 and TRBJ2-2; unclear D gene. Trimming stripped 5 bases from V and 10 bases from J, with 11 bases between. The CDR3 sequence is 12 residues long. CDR1 and CDR2 from the germline V gene are MNHNY and SVGAGI (reference sequence). CDR3 region: CASSLKPEELFF. CDR3 nucleotides: TGTGCCAGCAGTCTCAAACCGGAGGAGCTGTTTTTT.

The V and J genes are TRBV14 and TRBJ1-2; D may be TRBD1 (5 bases). Germline V gene data show CDR1 as SGHDN and CDR2 as FVKESK. This CDR3 region has 13 residues. Trimming removed 5 bases from V and 4 bases from J, with 11 bases in between. The CDR3 nucleotides are TGTGCCAGCAGCGGGACGGCCTTCTATGGCTACACCTTC. Translating gives CASSGTAFYGYTF.

CDR3 protein: CSVEDRDGLSGANVLTF. The CDR3 DNA sequence: TGCAGCGTTGAAGACAGGGACGGCCTCTCTGGGGCCAACGTCCTGACTTTC. The chain is built from TRBV29-1 and TRBJ2-6, with D perhaps TRBD1 or TRBD2 (5 bases each). V was pared by 0 bases and J by 0 bases, with 12 bases between. This CDR3 is 17 amino acids long. Germline V gene lookup returns CDR1 SQVTM and CDR2 ANQGSEA.

Only a few counts were recorded for this clone. The CDR3 spells CASSEASRTASMYGYTF. The CDR3 DNA is TGTGCCAGCAGTGAAGCTTCAAGGACAGCCTCAATGTATGGCTACACCTTC. The chain uses TRBV6-1 and TRBJ1-2; maybe TRBD1 (6 bases). Germline CDR1 MNHNS, CDR2 SASEGT. The CDR3 contains 17 residues. Trimming pared 0 bases from V and 5 bases from J, leaving 19 bases between.

This clone has more than one count but fewer than ten. The chain recombines TRBV5-6 with TRBJ2-1; no definite D call. Looked up from germline, CDR1 is SGHDT and CDR2 is YYEEEE. The CDR3 consists of 15 residues. The germline V and J ends were trimmed by 0 bases and 6 bases, with 13 bases remaining between them. CDR3 amino acids: CASSLARSHTNEQFF. In nucleotides, the CDR3 is TGTGCCAGCAGCTTGGCCAGATCCCATACCAATGAGCAGTTCTTC.

This clone turned up a few times. The rearrangement uses TRBV10-3 and TRBJ2-7; possibly TRBD2 for D (7 bases). From germline, CDR1 is ENHRY and CDR2 SYGVKD. The CDR3 spans 15 residues. Trimming cost V 6 bases and J 0 bases, with 15 bases left between them. The CDR3 DNA is TGTGCCATCAGGGACGAGGGAGGGGGCTCCTACGAGCAGTACTTC. Translation gives CAIRDEGGGSYEQYF.

The chain has TRBV29-1 and TRBJ2-7, with 8 positions matching TRBD2. The CDR3 sequence is 14 residues long. Germline V gene sequence: CDR1 SQVTM, CDR2 ANQGSEA. With 3 bases clipped from V and 0 bases from J, the junction kept 4 bases outside the gene matches. CDR3 sequence (DNA): TGCAGCGTTGAGTTTAGCGGGGCCTCCTACGAGCAGTACTTC. This translates into CSVEFSGASYEQYF.

The chain has TRBV6-1 and TRBJ2-5; D is undetermined. There are 11 residues in the CDR3. Trimming left V 4 bases short and J 5 bases short, with 5 bases between. Looked up from germline, CDR1 is MNHNS and CDR2 is SASEGT. The CDR3 spells CASSGRETQYF. The CDR3 DNA is TGTGCCAGCAGTGGACGGGAGACCCAGTACTTC.

This clone was observed a few times. The genes are TRBV29-1 and TRBJ1-1, with D tentatively TRBD1 (5 bases). The CDR3 runs 13 residues. V lost 5 bases, J lost 3 bases, and 13 bases lay in between. The V gene's germline CDR1 is SQVTM and CDR2 ANQGSEA. The CDR3 loop is CSVSPPGYTEAFF. The CDR3 nucleotides are TGCAGCGTTTCTCCGCCAGGGTACACTGAAGCTTTCTTT.

The chain carries TRBV14 and TRBJ2-2, with D unresolved. Germline V gene sequence: CDR1 SGHDN, CDR2 FVKESK. Trimming took off 2 bases at V and 8 bases at J, with 6 bases between the two ends. The CDR3 has 12 residues. This CDR3 is CASSQLKGELFF. CDR3 nucleotide sequence: TGTGCCAGCAGCCAACTAAAAGGGGAGCTGTTTTTT.

The V gene is TRBV2, the J gene TRBJ2-3; tentatively, D is TRBD1 (5 bases). The V and J ends lost 6 bases and 6 bases respectively, with 13 bases between them. In germline, CDR1 is SNHLY, CDR2 FYNNEI. This CDR3 comprises 13 residues. This CDR3 reads CASSKQGSDTQYF. The CDR3 DNA follows: TGTGCCAGCAGCAAGCAGGGATCGGATACGCAGTATTTT.

The chain joins TRBV14 to TRBJ2-1; D might be TRBD2 (5 bases). CDR3 length equals 14 residues. Between the trimmed V and J ends, which lost 5 bases and 7 bases, there was a span of 15 bases. Germline assignment: CDR1 SGHDN and CDR2 FVKESK. CDR3 sequence reads: CASSIRRGGNEQFF. CDR3 DNA sequence: TGTGCCAGCAGCATAAGACGGGGTGGGAATGAGCAGTTCTTC. Filled out from reference TRBV14 and TRBJ2-1, the complete variable domain reads EAGVTQFPSHSVIEKGQTVTLRCDPISGHDNLYWYRRVMGKEIKFLLHFVKESKQDESGMPNNRFLAERTGGTYSTLKVQPAELEDSGVYFCASSIRRGGNEQFFGPGTRLTVL.

The J gene is TRBJ2-6, the V gene TRBV30; D is ambiguous. This CDR3 has 15 amino acids. Trimming took 5 bases from V and 0 from J, leaving 11 bases between them. Germline lookup yields CDR1 GTSNPN and CDR2 SVGIG (reference sequence). CDR3 loop: CAWSVGSSGANVLTF. CDR3 nucleotides: TGTGCCTGGTCAGTCGGGTCCTCTGGGGCCAACGTCCTGACTTTC.

This clone was seen a few times. The CDR3 loop is CSANHSGGEPDTQYF. The CDR3 DNA sequence: TGCAGCGCTAACCATAGCGGGGGGGAGCCAGATACGCAGTATTTT. The chain links TRBV29-1 to TRBJ2-3; 11 positions match TRBD2. The CDR3 is 15 amino acids. J was trimmed by 4 bases and V by 7 bases; bases with no gene match: 10. Germline CDR1 and CDR2: SQVTM and ANQGSEA.

This chain connects TRBV7-8 to TRBJ2-7; D perhaps matches TRBD1 (6 bases). V lost 5 bases, J lost 7 bases, and 15 bases lay in between. Germline V gene lookup returns CDR1 SGHVS and CDR2 FQNEAQ. The CDR3 loop spans 13 amino acids. The CDR3 DNA reads as TGTGCCAGCAGCCCTCGGACAGACGGTGAGCAGTACTTC. Its protein product is CASSPRTDGEQYF.

This sequence joins TRBV27 and TRBJ1-2; TRBD1 matches 10 bases. CDR1 MNHEY and CDR2 SMNVEV come from the germline V gene (reference sequence). The CDR3 consists of 17 residues. V was clipped by 4 bases and J by 6 bases; unmatched bases: 14. The CDR3 DNA sequence: TGTGCCAGCAGTTCCAAGAACTTGGGGACAGGGGTGAATGGCTACACCTTC. The encoded protein is CASSSKNLGTGVNGYTF.

The genes are TRBV27 and TRBJ1-2, with TRBD1 identical over 7 bases. V trimming: 5 bases; J trimming: 1 base; junction bases outside the gene matches: 4. CDR1 is MNHEY and CDR2 is SMNVEV in the germline V gene (reference sequence). CDR3 length equals 14 residues. In DNA form, the CDR3 reads TGTGCCAGCAGTCCTAGACAGGGTAACTATGGCTACACCTTC. Translation gives CASSPRQGNYGYTF.

The V and J genes are TRBV4-1 and TRBJ1-6, with a possible D match to TRBD1 (5 bases). CDR1 MGHRA and CDR2 YSYEKL come from the germline V gene. Trimming removed 1 base at V and 8 bases at J, with 18 bases between. The CDR3 spans 17 residues. The DNA for the CDR3 is TGCGCCAGCAGCCAAGCATGGCTGTCGACAGAGGATTCACCCCTCCACTTT. Its protein is CASSQAWLSTEDSPLHF.

The rearrangement uses TRBV30 and TRBJ2-2, with 10 bases aligning to TRBD1. The V segment lost 0 bases and the J segment 7 bases; nucleotides outside the gene matches: 11. Germline CDR1 and CDR2: GTSNPN and SVGIG (reference sequence). The CDR3 loop spans 17 amino acids. CDR3 DNA: TGTGCCTGGAGTGTACCCGGGACAGGGGACTTCCACGGGGAGCTGTTTTTT. Protein sequence: CAWSVPGTGDFHGELFF.

The rearrangement links TRBV30 to TRBJ1-2; weak D call: TRBD1 (6 bases). The CDR3 has 13 residues. Germline V gives CDR1 GTSNPN, CDR2 SVGIG (reference sequence). V lost 0 bases and J 6 bases, leaving 11 bases between the germline ends. Here the CDR3 reads CAWSVADRDGYTF. The CDR3 DNA sequence: TGTGCCTGGAGTGTTGCGGACAGAGATGGCTACACCTTC.

J is TRBJ1-1 and V is TRBV7-9, with a possible D match to TRBD1 (6 bases). Germline CDR1 SEHNR, CDR2 FQNEAQ (reference sequence). Trimming left V 2 bases short and J 11 bases short, with 12 bases between. The CDR3 contains 12 residues. The CDR3 here is CASSLYRAQAFF. For the CDR3, the DNA is TGTGCCAGCAGCTTATACAGGGCTCAGGCTTTCTTT.

This chain uses TRBV29-1 with TRBJ1-1; D might be TRBD1 (5 bases). This CDR3 has 13 residues. V lost 1 base and J 6 bases, leaving 12 bases between the germline ends. CDR1 and CDR2 from the germline V gene are SQVTM and ANQGSEA. The CDR3 nucleotides read TGCAGCGTTGAAGGGGGGGAAATCGCTGAAGCTTTCTTT. It encodes CSVEGGEIAEAFF.

This clone turned up a few times. This chain connects TRBV29-1 to TRBJ1-5; D is uncertain. The germline V gene has CDR1 SQVTM and CDR2 ANQGSEA. The CDR3 runs 14 residues. V lost 4 bases, J lost 1 base, and 11 bases lay in between. The DNA of the CDR3 is TGCAGCGTTGTGATGGTTGGGAGCAATCAGCCCCAGCATTTT. This translates into CSVVMVGSNQPQHF. The full variable domain, rest sourced from reference TRBV29-1 and TRBJ1-5, is SAVISQKPSRDICQRGTSLTIQCQVDSQVTMMFWYRQQPGQSLTLIATANQGSEATYESGFVIDKFPISRPNLTFSTLTVSNMSPEDSSIYLCSVVMVGSNQPQHFGDGTRLSIL.